The 29 T cell receptor beta chains presented below share a single source sample, sequenced in a study of technical replicates of blood from a few donors. The protocol was immunoSEQ multiplex PCR, while the TCRdb copy is restricted to in-frame clones and leaves out a portion. The top ten clones hold 6.3% of a sample with about 12,000 clones, 85% to 95% of them seen once. Material: PBMCs. These receptor sequences come from a human donor in good health.

V gene TRBV6-1 combines with J gene TRBJ1-5; weak D call: TRBD1 (5 bases). Germline V gene lookup returns CDR1 MNHNS and CDR2 SASEGT. The CDR3 spans 15 residues. With 3 bases removed from V and 4 bases from J, the gap between germline ends came to 13 bases. The CDR3 sequence is CASSEIGRGNQPQHF. The CDR3 coding sequence is TGTGCCAGCAGTGAGATTGGGAGGGGAAATCAGCCCCAGCATTTT.

Here the CDR3 reads CASSLGASFGGELFF. The DNA of the CDR3 is TGTGCCAGCAGCTTAGGAGCCTCTTTCGGCGGGGAGCTGTTTTTT. The genes are TRBV7-2 and TRBJ2-2; D not certain. V lost 1 base and J 7 bases, leaving 13 bases between the germline ends. The CDR3 sequence is 15 residues long. Looked up from germline, CDR1 is SGHTA and CDR2 is FQGNSA.

The genes are TRBV27 and TRBJ1-1; D not certain. V lost 8 bases and J lost 4, with 14 bases in between. Germline loops: CDR1 MNHEY, CDR2 SMNVEV (reference sequence). The CDR3 extends over 13 amino acids. The DNA of the CDR3 is TGTGCCAGCTGGAGGACCAGGAGCACTGAAGCTTTCTTT. Translating gives CASWRTRSTEAFF.

This chain joins TRBV10-3 and TRBJ2-3, with D possibly being TRBD2 (6 bases). The CDR3 runs 14 residues. V was cut by 5 bases and J by 0 bases, with 9 bases left in between. Germline V gene sequence: CDR1 ENHRY, CDR2 SYGVKD. The CDR3: CAISPGLSTDTQYF. In DNA form, the CDR3 reads TGTGCCATCAGTCCGGGACTCAGCACAGATACGCAGTATTTT.

The rearrangement joins TRBV7-6 to TRBJ2-2; tentatively, D is TRBD1 (6 bases). Germline V gives CDR1 SGHVS, CDR2 FNYEAQ. This CDR3 is built from 17 residues. V lost 0 bases and J lost 1, with 12 bases in between. The CDR3 DNA reads TGTGCCAGCAGCTTAGCCACTAGGACAGAGAACACCGGGGAGCTGTTTTTT. Translated, it gives CASSLATRTENTGELFF.

This rearrangement joins TRBV5-1 to TRBJ2-7, with TRBD1 matching 8 bases. The CDR3 length is 14 residues. Germline-derived CDR1 and CDR2 are SGHRS and YFSETQ. The ends lost 4 bases at V and 3 bases at J; junction bases unmatched: 6. The DNA for the CDR3 is TGCGCCAGCAGCCGAACTGGACAGGGCTACGAGCAGTACTTC. Encoded protein: CASSRTGQGYEQYF.

The rearrangement joins TRBV21-1 to TRBJ2-7; the tabulated D call, TRBD2, remains unverified against the DNA. TRBV21-1 is a pseudogene segment. This CDR3 comprises 17 residues. The CDR3 DNA follows: TGTGCCAGCAGCACCGGGACTAGCGGTTTAGTCACCTACGAGCAGTACTTC. As protein: CASSTGTSGLVTYEQYF.

The gene calls are TRBV6-1 and TRBJ1-3; D gene uncertain. CDR3 size: 13 residues. CDR1 and CDR2 from the germline V gene are MNHNS and SASEGT. V was clipped by 3 bases and J by 8 bases, with 11 bases between them. The CDR3 protein is CASSDLWRDTIYF. The CDR3 coding sequence is TGTGCCAGCAGTGACCTGTGGAGGGACACCATATATTTT.

The gene calls are TRBV6-1 and TRBJ2-6; maybe TRBD2 (6 bases). This CDR3 is 16 amino acids long. Germline V lookup: CDR1 MNHNS, CDR2 SASEGT. Trimming removed 3 bases at V and 4 bases at J, with 13 bases between. The CDR3, as DNA: TGTGCCAGCAGTGATATAGGAGGGTCCGGGGCCAACGTCCTGACTTTC. Translated: CASSDIGGSGANVLTF.

The rearrangement uses TRBV30 and TRBJ2-5, with a tentative D call TRBD1 (6 bases). There are 12 residues in the CDR3. V was cut by 0 bases and J by 7 bases, with 9 bases left in between. Looked up from germline, CDR1 is GTSNPN and CDR2 is SVGIG (reference sequence). CDR3 sequence: CAWSVQGRTQYF. The CDR3 DNA sequence: TGTGCCTGGAGTGTACAGGGTCGGACCCAGTACTTC.

This chain connects TRBV9 to TRBJ1-4, with D hard to call. Per the germline V gene, CDR1 is SGDLS and CDR2 is YYNGEE. Deletions cut 4 bases from V and 13 bases from J, with 11 bases between. This CDR3 comprises 11 residues. The CDR3 loop is CASSSGLRLFF. The CDR3 region has the DNA TGTGCCAGCAGCTCAGGCTTAAGACTGTTTTTT.

The rearrangement uses TRBV19 and TRBJ2-5; TRBD2 agrees at 14 bases. The CDR3 extends over 16 amino acids. Looked up from germline, CDR1 is LNHDA and CDR2 is SQIVND (reference sequence). V was clipped by 6 bases and J by 6 bases; unmatched bases: 9. CDR3 bases: TGTGCCAGTAGCAGGGGACTAGCGGGAGCGGTCCAGACCCAGTACTTC. Protein product: CASSRGLAGAVQTQYF. Together with reference TRBV19 and TRBJ2-5, the CDR3 gives the full variable domain: DGGITQSPKYLFRKEGQNVTLSCEQNLNHDAMYWYRQDPGQGLRLIYYSQIVNDFQKGDIAEGYSVSREKKESFPLTVTSAQKNPTAFYLCASSRGLAGAVQTQYFGPGTRLLVL.

The CDR3 sequence: CASSGAVHRYEQYF. The CDR3 bases are TGTGCCAGCAGTGGGGCAGTTCACCGCTACGAGCAGTACTTC. The chain recombines TRBV6-1 with TRBJ2-7; D is unclear. V dropped 4 bases and J dropped 3 bases, with 13 bases sitting between them. The CDR3 has 14 residues. Germline values: CDR1 MNHNS, CDR2 SASEGT.

The chain uses TRBV11-1 and TRBJ2-2, with 9 nucleotides matching TRBD1. The CDR3 loop spans 15 amino acids. CDR1 and CDR2 from the germline V gene are SGHAT and FQDESV (reference sequence). V lost 3 bases to trimming and J lost 4 bases; unmatched junction nucleotides: 3. CDR3 amino acids: CASSFTGQGTGELFF. CDR3 bases: TGTGCCAGCAGCTTTACGGGACAGGGCACCGGGGAGCTGTTTTTT. Full variable domain (missing parts from reference TRBV11-1 and TRBJ2-2): EAEVAQSPRYKITEKSQAVAFWCDPISGHATLYWYRQILGQGPELLVQFQDESVVDDSQLPKDRFSAERLKGVDSTLKIQPAELGDSAMYLCASSFTGQGTGELFFGEGSRLTVL.

The J gene is TRBJ2-3, the V gene TRBV10-1; TRBD1 aligns across 7 bases. CDR1 is WNHNN and CDR2 is SYGVQD in the germline V gene (reference sequence). CDR3 length equals 16 residues. V trimming: 5 bases; J trimming: 3 bases; junction bases outside the gene matches: 11. CDR3 sequence: CASSTGQDVVTDTQYF. CDR3 DNA sequence: TGCGCCAGCAGTACCGGACAGGACGTGGTGACAGATACGCAGTATTTT.

CDR3 coding DNA: TGTGCCAGCAGTGAGGAGGGGCTGAGTGGGGCCAACGTCCTGACTTTC. This sequence encodes CASSEEGLSGANVLTF. This chain joins TRBV2 and TRBJ2-6, with a possible D match to TRBD2 (6 bases). The germline V and J ends were trimmed by 3 bases and 3 bases, with 12 bases remaining between them. The CDR3 covers 16 residues. Germline CDR1 is SNHLY and CDR2 is FYNNEI.

The V call is TRBV5-1, the J call TRBJ2-5, with 13 nucleotides matching TRBD2. The ends lost 3 bases at V and 4 bases at J; junction bases unmatched: 6. The CDR3 totals 16 residues. Germline V gene data show CDR1 as SGHRS and CDR2 as YFSETQ. Here the CDR3 DNA reads TGCGCCAGCAGCTCCGGGACTAGCGGGATTGGAGAGACCCAGTACTTC. This sequence encodes CASSSGTSGIGETQYF.

The CDR3 protein is CASSYSGLADFYEQYF. CDR3 nucleotides: TGTGCCAGCAGTTACTCGGGACTAGCGGATTTCTACGAGCAGTACTTC. The genes are TRBV6-5 and TRBJ2-7; 11 positions agree with TRBD2. V shed 0 bases and J 3 bases; nucleotides not matched to a gene: 4. Germline CDR1 reads MNHEY; CDR2 reads SVGAGI. The CDR3 has 16 amino acids.

The chain has TRBV6-1 and TRBJ1-2, with no clear D. The germline V and J ends were trimmed by 4 bases and 0 bases, with 15 bases remaining between them. Germline-derived CDR1 and CDR2 are MNHNS and SASEGT. CDR3 length: 16 amino acids. The CDR3 DNA reads TGTGCCAGCAGTGGCATATGGGCACAGCCTAACTATGGCTACACCTTC. Translation gives CASSGIWAQPNYGYTF.

The genes are TRBV9 and TRBJ2-1; 8 nucleotides line up with TRBD1. The length of the CDR3 is 16 residues. CDR1 SGDLS and CDR2 YYNGEE come from the germline V gene. V lost 0 bases, J lost 5 bases, and 7 bases stayed unmatched. The CDR3 reads CASSVEASDRDNEQFF. The CDR3 nucleotides read TGTGCCAGCAGCGTAGAGGCCTCGGACAGGGACAATGAGCAGTTCTTC.

This clone was detected only a few times. The chain combines TRBV5-6 with TRBJ2-6, with D tentatively TRBD2 (5 bases). This CDR3 has 17 amino acids. The V gene lost 1 base and the J gene lost 0 bases, with 11 bases spanning the gap. CDR1 is SGHDT, CDR2 YYEEEE, per germline. The CDR3 DNA reads TGTGCCAGCAGCTTGTTTGCGGGCCCCTCTGGGGCCAACGTCCTGACTTTC. It is translated as CASSLFAGPSGANVLTF. Together with reference TRBV5-6 and TRBJ2-6, the CDR3 gives the full variable domain: DAGVTQSPTHLIKTRGQQVTLRCSPKSGHDTVSWYQQALGQGPQFIFQYYEEEERQRGNFPDRFSGHQFPNYSSELNVNALLLGDSALYLCASSLFAGPSGANVLTFGAGSRLTVL.

The rearrangement uses TRBV6-1 and TRBJ2-3; 9 bases match TRBD1. Germline V CDR1 and CDR2: MNHNS, SASEGT. Germline trimming cut 2 bases from V and 5 bases from J; bases unmatched to any gene: 11. This CDR3 has 17 residues. DNA for the CDR3: TGTGCCAGCAGTGAAAGGGTACAGGGGGCGCGAGGAGATACGCAGTATTTT. Its translation: CASSERVQGARGDTQYF.

The rearrangement uses TRBV5-1 and TRBJ2-1; the match to TRBD2 covers 8 bases. J gave up 7 bases and V 2 bases, and 8 bases lay outside the gene matches. CDR1 and CDR2 from the germline V gene are SGHRS and YFSETQ. This CDR3 contains 15 residues. The CDR3 nucleotides are TGCGCCAGCAGCTTAAGCGGGAGTACCAGGAATGAGCAGTTCTTC. Translating gives CASSLSGSTRNEQFF.

The chain links TRBV5-1 to TRBJ2-1; TRBD1 might be the D (7 bases). V lost 5 bases to trimming and J lost 4 bases, with 13 bases between them. This CDR3 has 14 amino acids. Germline assignment: CDR1 SGHRS and CDR2 YFSETQ. The CDR3: CASSTGDSYNEQFF. CDR3 DNA sequence: TGCGCCAGCAGTACGGGGGACAGTTACAATGAGCAGTTCTTC.

The chain couples TRBV6-1 to TRBJ2-3; D might be TRBD2 (5 bases). This CDR3 has 14 residues. Per germline, CDR1 MNHNS and CDR2 SASEGT. Trimming took 7 bases from V and 7 from J, leaving 18 bases between them. The CDR3 reads CASIAGVVGNTQYF. CDR3 sequence (DNA): TGTGCCAGCATCGCGGGTGTAGTGGGCAATACGCAGTATTTT.

The chain is built from TRBV6-1 and TRBJ1-1; D ambiguous. V lost 4 bases to trimming and J lost 5 bases, with 14 bases between them. This CDR3 has 14 amino acids. Germline values: CDR1 MNHNS, CDR2 SASEGT. For the CDR3, the DNA is TGTGCCAGCAGTGTTACCCCGGGAGTGACTGAAGCTTTCTTT. This sequence encodes CASSVTPGVTEAFF.

The chain combines TRBV7-9 with TRBJ2-7; TRBD2 matches at 11 bases. The CDR3 loop spans 18 amino acids. V shed 1 base and J 0 bases; nucleotides not matched to a gene: 8. CDR1 SEHNR and CDR2 FQNEAQ come from the germline V gene (reference sequence). The CDR3 DNA sequence: TGTGCCAGCAGCTTAGGTAGACTAGCGGGGCCCTTCTCCTACGAGCAGTACTTC. Amino acids: CASSLGRLAGPFSYEQYF.

This clone was seen once. V usage is TRBV18 and J usage is TRBJ1-1; possible D gene TRBD1, 5 bases. Germline lookup yields CDR1 KGHSH and CDR2 LQKENI. This CDR3 is 13 amino acids long. Trimming cost V 2 bases and J 2 bases, with 6 bases left between them. The CDR3 is CASSPRGNTEAFF. The CDR3 bases are TGTGCCAGCTCACCAAGGGGAAACACTGAAGCTTTCTTT.

The chain is built from TRBV29-1 and TRBJ2-3; 7 nucleotides align to TRBD2. The germline gives CDR1 SQVTM, CDR2 ANQGSEA. V lost 4 bases to trimming and J lost 8 bases; unmatched junction nucleotides: 9. This CDR3 has 13 residues. The CDR3 nucleotides are TGCAGCGTTGTGTGGCTCCCGGGGGGTACGCAGTATTTT. Translating it yields CSVVWLPGGTQYF.